These 8 T cell receptor beta chains were all obtained from the same sample, sequenced in a study of cytotoxic CD8 clonotypes in ibrutinib-treated CLL. The data were produced by immunoSEQ multiplex PCR, yet TCRdb's version contains in-frame clones alone and is incomplete. Here the sample spans around 53,000 clones, roughly 58% being singletons. Sequencing was performed on PBMCs, taken at disease progression, from a patient treated with ibrutinib. These receptor sequences come from a human donor with chronic lymphocytic leukemia.

This clone was observed a few times. The chain combines TRBV6-1 with TRBJ1-2; no definite D call. There are 13 residues in the CDR3. V was cut by 6 bases and J by 2 bases, with 10 bases left in between. Germline lookup yields CDR1 MNHNS and CDR2 SASEGT. The CDR3 here is CASRGPINYGYTF. The CDR3 nucleotides are TGTGCCAGCAGAGGCCCTATCAACTATGGCTACACCTTC.

The chain recombines TRBV4-1 with TRBJ2-7; 7 bases are a match to TRBD1. Germline assignment: CDR1 MGHRA and CDR2 YSYEKL. The CDR3 consists of 16 residues. V lost 0 bases and J lost 2; bases outside the gene matches: 7. This chain's CDR3 is CASSQDPDRDTYEQYF. CDR3 DNA: TGCGCCAGCAGCCAAGACCCAGACAGGGACACCTACGAGCAGTACTTC.

V usage is TRBV9 and J usage is TRBJ1-2, with a tentative D call TRBD1 (6 bases). The CDR3 loop spans 17 amino acids. Germline V gene sequence: CDR1 SGDLS, CDR2 YYNGEE. V lost 3 bases to trimming and J lost 4 bases, with 22 bases between them. The DNA of the CDR3 is TGTGCCAGCAGCGATAAACCGGACCAGGGGCCTTTCTATGGCTACACCTTC. Translation: CASSDKPDQGPFYGYTF.

This clone showed up just once. J is TRBJ1-4 and V is TRBV15; 7 bases match TRBD1. Germline values: CDR1 LNHNV, CDR2 YYDKDF (reference sequence). Trimming removed 0 bases from V and 7 bases from J; junction bases left unmatched: 5. The CDR3 spans 15 residues. CDR3 DNA: TGTGCCACCAGCAGAGACCCCGGGACAGTTGAAAAACTGTTTTTT. Translated, it gives CATSRDPGTVEKLFF.

The chain joins TRBV10-3 to TRBJ2-2; D not resolved. Trimming shortened V by 5 bases and J by 4 bases, and 5 bases separated the two germline ends. CDR1 and CDR2 (germline): ENHRY, SYGVKD. The CDR3 is made up of 12 amino acids. In nucleotides, the CDR3 is TGTGCCATCAGTTCGGGCACCGGGGAGCTGTTTTTT. Translation gives CAISSGTGELFF.

The chain is built from TRBV9 and TRBJ2-7, with TRBD1 identical over 8 bases. Germline trimming cut 3 bases from V and 2 bases from J; bases unmatched to any gene: 4. The CDR3 covers 14 residues. Germline V gene lookup returns CDR1 SGDLS and CDR2 YYNGEE. The CDR3, as DNA: TGTGCCAGCAGCGGCCGGACAGGGCCCTACGAGCAGTACTTC. Translated, it gives CASSGRTGPYEQYF.

The rearrangement uses TRBV7-2 and TRBJ1-5, with D maybe TRBD1 (6 bases). V was clipped by 6 bases and J by 11 bases, with 11 bases between them. CDR3 length: 11 residues. CDR1 SGHTA and CDR2 FQGNSA come from the germline V gene. The CDR3 DNA follows: TGTGCCAGCAGTTTAAGGGGGGCCCAGCATTTT. Its protein product is CASSLRGAQHF.

This clone was detected only a few times. The chain is built from TRBV14 and TRBJ1-6; no reliable D call. This CDR3 is built from 15 residues. The V gene's germline CDR1 is SGHDN and CDR2 FVKESK. The V end lost 1 base, the J end lost 0 bases, and 4 bases lay between the germline ends. The CDR3 DNA follows: TGTGCCAGCAGCCAAGGGGGCTCCTATAATTCACCCCTCCACTTT. Its translation: CASSQGGSYNSPLHF.